The sequence of this T cell receptor beta chain was determined in a study of Graves' ophthalmopathy and Graves' hyperthyroidism. The TCR beta CDR3 regions underwent amplification from RNA transcripts. The authors performed first-round RT-PCR with HTBI primers and then a second-round multiplex PCR. TCRdb analysed the multiplex PCR reads with MiXCR anew, one entry per CDR3 protein. The sample has about 660,000 distinct CDR3 sequences; roughly two fifths are singletons. Fresh peripheral blood (about 10 ml) yielded the PBMCs. Germline V CDR1 and CDR2: SGHTA, FQGTGA. The V and J ends lost 5 bases and 7 bases respectively, with 11 bases between them. CDR3 length equals 13 residues.

This chain uses TRBV7-3 with TRBJ2-2; D is unclear. The sample taken for sequencing was peripheral blood. The TCR originated in an adult man with Graves' ophthalmopathy. In DNA, the CDR3 is TGTGCCAGCAGCACCCGTGAGTTCGGGGAGCTGTTTTTT. Translation gives CASSTREFGELFF.